This entry lists 18 T cell receptor beta chains sequenced from one sample in a study of T cell responses to AZD1222 COVID-19 vaccine (dated by TCRdb to 2020 to 2022). Libraries came from the immunoSEQ multiplex PCR assay. TCRdb provides this immuneACCESS table in a form limited to in-frame rearrangements. Some clones are lacking; in checked studies, under half of them reflect an unresolved V gene, and why the rest are absent is not known. The table for this sample lists nearly 110,000 clones; around 92% of them were counted only once. About 8.1% of the sample goes to the ten largest clones. What this sample's time point label stands for: about 28 days (+/-7) after the second vaccine dose. The material sequenced was peripheral blood, taken 28 days after the second AZD1222 dose. These receptors were taken from an adult who received the AZD1222 COVID-19 vaccine.

The rearrangement joins TRBV5-1 to TRBJ2-7; TRBD1 aligns across 7 bases. This CDR3 region has 14 residues. V shed 0 bases, J shed 2 bases, and the junction held 2 bases outside the gene matches. Germline V gives CDR1 SGHRS, CDR2 YFSETQ. CDR3 sequence reads: CASSLGQGPYEQYF. The CDR3 region has the DNA TGCGCCAGCAGCTTGGGACAGGGACCCTACGAGCAGTACTTC.

Details on this clone: The sample carries other DNA sequences with the same CDR3. The J gene is TRBJ1-4, the V gene TRBV7-9; D remains unclear. The CDR3 runs to 15 residues. Per the germline V gene, CDR1 is SEHNR and CDR2 is FQNEAQ (reference sequence). Trimming took off 0 bases at V and 2 bases at J, with 7 bases between the two ends. In DNA form, the CDR3 reads TGTGCCAGCAGCTTAGCCGGGCAGACTAATGAAAAACTGTTTTTT. As protein: CASSLAGQTNEKLFF.

The rearrangement links TRBV3-1 (or the pseudogene TRBV3-2) to TRBJ1-5; D not resolved. CDR3 length: 15 amino acids. V was shortened by 0 bases and J by 7 bases, with 13 bases between the two germline ends. Looked up from germline, CDR1 is LGHDT and CDR2 is YNNKEL (reference sequence). Written as DNA, the CDR3 is TGTGCCAGCAGCCAAGACTTGGCGGCGGGCCAGCCCCAGCATTTT. Translated: CASSQDLAAGQPQHF.

The gene calls are TRBV24-1 and TRBJ2-5, with D perhaps given as TRBD1 or TRBD2 (5 bases each). Trimming cost V 4 bases and J 4 bases, with 12 bases left between them. The CDR3 sequence is 14 residues long. Per germline, CDR1 KGHDR and CDR2 SFDVKD. The CDR3 sequence: CATSDPDGTETQYF. The DNA of the CDR3 is TGTGCCACCAGTGACCCGGACGGGACAGAGACCCAGTACTTC.

The chain is built from TRBV7-8 and TRBJ1-3, with D maybe TRBD1 (5 bases). The V gene's germline CDR1 is SGHVS and CDR2 FQNEAQ. V lost 3 bases and J 2 bases, leaving 11 bases between the germline ends. This CDR3 contains 15 residues. The CDR3 DNA follows: TGTGCCAGCAGCTTCGGGACTACAACTGGAAACACCATATATTTT. Amino acids: CASSFGTTTGNTIYF.

The rearrangement joins TRBV4-2 to TRBJ2-3; TRBD1 aligns across 7 bases. Germline trimming cut 8 bases from V and 6 bases from J; bases unmatched to any gene: 11. This CDR3 spans 14 amino acids. Germline CDR1 LGHNA, CDR2 YNFKEQ. The CDR3 DNA reads as TGTGCCAGCGTGGGTGAGGGGGCCACTGATACGCAGTATTTT. It is translated as CASVGEGATDTQYF.

The sample holds a few counts of this clone. The gene calls are TRBV5-8 and TRBJ2-7; weak D call: TRBD1 (6 bases). The ends were cut back, 2 bases at V and 4 bases at J, with 13 bases in the middle. CDR3 length: 14 amino acids. Per the germline V gene, CDR1 is SGHTS and CDR2 is YDEGEE. DNA for the CDR3: TGTGCCAGCAGCTTAGTCGGACAGTGGTACGAGCAGTACTTC. Translation gives CASSLVGQWYEQYF.

In its sample, this clone was seen many times. The CDR3 protein is CASSPAWREGPSYEQYF. The CDR3 DNA reads as TGTGCCAGCAGCCCGGCGTGGAGGGAGGGCCCCTCCTACGAGCAGTACTTC. V gene TRBV5-8 combines with J gene TRBJ2-7; 7 bases are a match to TRBD2. The germline V gene has CDR1 SGHTS and CDR2 YDEGEE. V lost 4 bases, J lost 0 bases, and 13 bases stayed unmatched. The CDR3 spans 17 residues. Based on the CDR3 plus reference TRBV5-8 and TRBJ2-7, the full variable domain is EAGVTQSPTHLIKTRGQQATLRCSPISGHTSVYWYQQALGLGLQFLLWYDEGEERNRGNFPPRFSGRQFPNYSSELNVNALELEDSALYLCASSPAWREGPSYEQYFGPGTRLTVT.

The rearrangement uses TRBV19 and TRBJ1-6; the D is unclear. The germline CDR1 and CDR2 sequences are LNHDA and SQIVND (reference sequence). The CDR3 contains 16 residues. Trimming left V 4 bases short and J 5 bases short, with 15 bases between. CDR3 residues: CASSNLLGSDNSPLHF. DNA of the CDR3: TGTGCCAGTAGTAATTTGTTAGGCAGCGATAATTCACCCCTCCACTTT. Full variable domain (rest looked up from reference TRBV19 and TRBJ1-6): DGGITQSPKYLFRKEGQNVTLSCEQNLNHDAMYWYRQDPGQGLRLIYYSQIVNDFQKGDIAEGYSVSREKKESFPLTVTSAQKNPTAFYLCASSNLLGSDNSPLHFGNGTRLTVT.

This rearrangement joins TRBV5-5 to TRBJ1-1; D is uncertain. Germline-derived CDR1 and CDR2 are SGHKS and YYEKEE (reference sequence). The CDR3 is 10 amino acids. Trimming removed 3 bases from V and 4 bases from J, with 1 base in between. Here the CDR3 DNA reads TGTGCCAGCAGCTCCACTGAAGCTTTCTTT. This gives the protein CASSSTEAFF.

V gene TRBV5-1 combines with J gene TRBJ2-1; unclear D gene. CDR1 and CDR2 from the germline V gene are SGHRS and YFSETQ. This CDR3 is built from 11 residues. V was clipped by 3 bases and J by 9 bases, with 7 bases between them. The CDR3 region is CASSSSGEQFF. The CDR3 DNA reads as TGCGCCAGCAGCTCATCAGGTGAGCAGTTCTTC. Full variable domain (outside the CDR3, taken from reference TRBV5-1 and TRBJ2-1): KAGVTQTPRYLIKTRGQQVTLSCSPISGHRSVSWYQQTPGQGLQFLFEYFSETQRNKGNFPGRFSGRQFSNSRSEMNVSTLELGDSALYLCASSSSGEQFFGPGTRLTVL.

This chain joins TRBV7-2 and TRBJ1-6; TRBD1 aligns across 7 bases. Germline V lookup: CDR1 SGHTA, CDR2 FQGNSA. Unmatched junction bases numbered 6, after V lost 4 bases and J lost 6 bases. There are 15 residues in the CDR3. CDR3 loop: CASSSRTGRNSPLHF. The CDR3 nucleotides are TGTGCCAGCAGCTCCCGGACAGGCCGTAATTCACCCCTCCACTTT.

The CDR3 bases are TGTGCCAGTAGTAGCGGGTTCACAGATACGCAGTATTTT. It translates to CASSSGFTDTQYF. This chain uses TRBV19 with TRBJ2-3, with D possibly being TRBD2 (5 bases). The CDR3 spans 13 residues. The V end lost 4 bases, the J end lost 2 bases, and 7 bases lay between the germline ends. Germline CDR1 is LNHDA and CDR2 is SQIVND (reference sequence).

As DNA, the CDR3 is TGTGCCAGCACTGTACTCCGGGACAGGGGTGGCTACACCTTC. Translation gives CASTVLRDRGGYTF. This chain connects TRBV2 to TRBJ1-2; 10 nucleotides align to TRBD1. CDR3 size: 14 residues. CDR1 and CDR2 from the germline V gene are SNHLY and FYNNEI. V was clipped by 7 bases and J by 7 bases; unmatched bases: 9.

Written as DNA, the CDR3 is TGTGCCAGCAGTACGGGTCGCTCCTATAATTCACCCCTCCACTTT. Its protein is CASSTGRSYNSPLHF. The chain recombines TRBV6-6 with TRBJ1-6; D is ambiguous. CDR3 size: 15 residues. V was cut by 5 bases and J by 0 bases, with 8 bases left in between. The germline V gene encodes CDR1 MNHNY and CDR2 SVGAGI (reference sequence).

Concerning this clone: This sample includes further DNA sequences coding for the same CDR3. For the CDR3, the DNA is TGTGCCAGCAGTCTCGGAGGCGGCTACACCTTC. This gives the protein CASSLGGGYTF. The gene calls are TRBV12-3 or TRBV12-4 and TRBJ1-2; D is uncertain. CDR3 length: 11 residues. Trimming took 5 bases from V and 8 from J, leaving 9 bases between them.

The rearrangement uses TRBV7-5 and TRBJ1-1; the table's D gene call, TRBD1, was not cross checked with the DNA. TRBV7-5 is reported as a pseudogene. The CDR3 covers 13 residues. CDR3 nucleotide sequence: TGTGCCAGAAGCCTGCAGGAGAACACTGAAGCTTTCTTT. Translating gives CARSLQENTEAFF.

The chain employs TRBV6-5 and TRBJ1-4; D not resolved. The CDR3 length is 14 residues. V was clipped by 8 bases and J by 0 bases, with 10 bases between them. CDR1 is MNHEY and CDR2 is SVGAGI in the germline V gene. The CDR3 region has the DNA TGTGCCAGCGCAACGGGGTCAACTAATGAAAAACTGTTTTTT. This sequence encodes CASATGSTNEKLFF.